This T cell receptor beta chain was captured by sequencing in a study of regulatory and conventional T cells in RAG deficiency. Findings and limits, study-wide: In Omenn syndrome, Treg and Tconv repertoires overlapped >75%.

Regulatory T cells were sorted from blood as CD4+ CD25-high CD127-low cells. Only one count was recorded for this clone. Its antigen is not known. Only in-frame clones appear in the TCRdb table, and some are missing; sequencing was by immunoSEQ multiplex PCR. The sample contains 25,000 to 35,000 clones, over 80% of which appear only once. The data also belong to a second study, concerning regulatory T cells. As reported in that work: Primers: 52 TRBV forward and 13 TRBJ reverse.

The sample consisted of Tregs sorted from blood. The receptor's source is a human donor in good health.

CDR3 bases: TGTGCCAGCAGCTTAGTACGGGGCTACGAGCAGTACTTC. Protein sequence: CASSLVRGYEQYF. The rearrangement joins TRBV7-2 to TRBJ2-7, with D perhaps TRBD2 (5 bases). This CDR3 region has 13 residues. V lost 1 base and J lost 3, with 7 bases in between. Germline values: CDR1 SGHTA, CDR2 FQGNSA.